The rows below give T cell receptor beta chains drawn from one sample of a study of beta chain features in type 1 diabetes. Generated by immunoSEQ multiplex PCR, the TCRdb table keeps only in-frame clones and is missing some. The data hold under 300,000 clones, with around 7.8% observed a single time. What was sequenced was central memory CD4+ T cells from blood. These receptors all come from a woman between 18 and 29 years old in good health. Both conserved end residues are trimmed from each CDR3. Fields, in order: CDR3 protein, V gene, D gene. D genes are given only for firm matches.

CDR3: ASSSPPRGTGSTQY; V: TRBV5-1; D: .
CDR3: ASSLALVDYEQY; V: TRBV7-8; D: .
CDR3: ASSPSGGAFETQY; V: TRBV13; D: TRBD2
CDR3: ASSQDLGYEQY; V: TRBV14; D: .
CDR3: ASSGTGLFYGYT; V: TRBV6-1; D: TRBD1
CDR3: ASSQAGGDTGELF; V: TRBV4-2; D: TRBD2
CDR3: ACPGLAGGNTQY; V: TRBV30; D: TRBD2
CDR3: ASSQSAGNTEAF; V: TRBV2; D: .
CDR3: ASSEEGGRSGELF; V: TRBV25-1; D: .
CDR3: ASSWEAGGRYEQY; V: TRBV6-5; D: TRBD2
CDR3: ASSSLTSGYEQY; V: TRBV5-1; D: TRBD2
CDR3: ASSLEPDNYGYT; V: TRBV7-2; D: .
CDR3: ASSSQAQGAGEQY; V: TRBV5-1; D: TRBD1
CDR3: ASTVWGADYGYT; V: TRBV19; D: .
CDR3: ASSGKGLAGGKGDTQY; V: TRBV7-3; D: TRBD2
CDR3: ASSTSGSLINEQY; V: TRBV5-1; D: .
CDR3: ASSDTGRRGSNQPQH; V: TRBV6-1; D: .
CDR3: ASSPTPLTDTQY; V: TRBV7-3; D: .
CDR3: ASSLQGGEQY; V: TRBV7-3; D: .
CDR3: ASSQAGQLRGGYT; V: TRBV4-3; D: .
CDR3: ASSLRMSSGGGGEQF; V: TRBV11-2; D: TRBD2
CDR3: ASSLRQDRGFTEAF; V: TRBV5-6; D: TRBD1
CDR3: ASSRDRNKPLH; V: TRBV27; D: TRBD1
CDR3: ASSLLGAVDTQY; V: TRBV7-9; D: .
CDR3: SVEQGRNQPQH; V: TRBV29-1; D: .